This T cell receptor beta chain is drawn from a study of CD8 T cells in ankylosing spondylitis. Whole-study findings and limits: Significant enrichment of disease-linked clones was reportedly seen in matched ankylosing spondylitis synovial fluid. Seven to nine highly homologous variants made up a TCR beta motif, and this motif appeared characteristic of ankylosing spondylitis blood. Past research had described some motif variants in reactive arthritis synovial fluid and blood. Peripheral blood held disease-linked clones only at relatively low frequency, and these were CD8+.

Per germline, CDR1 SQVTM and CDR2 ANQGSEA. Trimming pared 4 bases from V and 1 base from J, leaving 7 bases between. The CDR3 is 12 residues long. There are a few counts of this clonotype. Its target is unknown. Libraries of TCR beta came from quantitative 5'-RACE with molecular barcodes. TCRdb passed the 5' RACE reads through MiXCR, listing each CDR3 protein once. The table shows about 800,000 distinct CDR3 sequences, with approximately 12% occurring only once. The source of this sequence is a male donor with ankylosing spondylitis. The gene calls are TRBV29-1 and TRBJ2-5, with D hard to call. What was sequenced was blood, either unsorted or a sorted T cell fraction (not recorded which). CDR3 residues: CSVARSQETQYF. CDR3 in DNA: TGCAGCGTTGCACGGAGCCAAGAGACCCAGTACTTC.